These 17 T cell receptor beta chains came from one sample sequenced in a study of OX40 agonist ivuxolimab in advanced cancers. Some clones are missing from TCRdb's copy, which holds only in-frame ones; the method was immunoSEQ multiplex PCR. The table has 90,000 or so clones, around 87% seen once. The specimen comprised CD4+ or CD8+ T cells sorted from blood, sampled in a trial of the OX40 agonist ivuxolimab. These receptors were collected from an adult with an advanced solid tumor such as melanoma, head and neck, liver or kidney cancer.

The CDR3 reads CASSPNPSGLGRVNEQFF. The CDR3 nucleotides read TGTGCCAGCAGTCCCAACCCCTCGGGACTAGGCCGGGTCAATGAGCAGTTCTTC. This chain uses TRBV6-4 with TRBJ2-1; TRBD2 aligns across 8 bases. V lost 5 bases to trimming and J lost 6 bases; unmatched junction nucleotides: 18. CDR3 length: 18 residues. Germline values: CDR1 MRHNA, CDR2 SNTAGT.

This chain joins TRBV25-1 and TRBJ1-4, with a tentative D call TRBD1 (6 bases). Germline-derived CDR1 and CDR2 are MGHDK and SYGVNS. V was cut by 6 bases and J by 4 bases, with 9 bases left in between. The CDR3 has 13 residues. The chain's CDR3 is CASRDSLNEKLFF. In DNA form, the CDR3 reads TGTGCCAGCAGGGACAGTCTTAATGAAAAACTGTTTTTT.

V is TRBV28 and J is TRBJ1-1; 7 nucleotides line up with TRBD1. The CDR3 is made up of 14 amino acids. Germline-derived CDR1 and CDR2 are MDHEN and SYDVKM. The trim removed 6 bases at V and 1 base at J, leaving 5 bases unmatched. The DNA for the CDR3 is TGTGCCAGCAGCCTGGGACAGAAGAACACTGAAGCTTTCTTT. The encoded protein is CASSLGQKNTEAFF.

CDR3 DNA: TGTGCCAGCAGTTTAGGACGTGGGTCGGGTCAGCCCCAGCATTTT. Translation gives CASSLGRGSGQPQHF. The V call is TRBV28, the J call TRBJ1-5; D is unclear. With 2 bases removed from V and 6 bases from J, the gap between germline ends came to 14 bases. The CDR3 runs to 15 residues. The germline gives CDR1 MDHEN, CDR2 SYDVKM.

The CDR3 here is CASSSFPSSQTQYF. The CDR3 DNA follows: TGTGCCAGCAGCTCCTTCCCTAGCAGCCAGACCCAGTACTTC. This chain links TRBV7-9 with TRBJ2-5; TRBD2 is a possible D gene (5 bases). V lost 4 bases and J 6 bases, leaving 15 bases between the germline ends. The germline gives CDR1 SEHNR, CDR2 FQNEAQ (reference sequence). This CDR3 is 14 amino acids long.

J is TRBJ1-1 and V is TRBV6-5; D is perhaps TRBD1 (5 bases). Trimming removed 6 bases from V and 8 bases from J, with 19 bases in between. Germline CDR1 and CDR2: MNHEY and SVGAGI. This CDR3 is built from 14 residues. DNA for the CDR3: TGTGCCAGCAGCCCCCGAAAACCGACAGACGAAGCTTTCTTT. It codes for CASSPRKPTDEAFF.

This chain uses TRBV19 with TRBJ1-5, with 7 bases identical to TRBD1. CDR1 and CDR2 (germline): LNHDA, SQIVND (reference sequence). The CDR3 has 15 amino acids. After removal of 6 bases from V and 2 bases from J, the junction contained 7 bases not matched to a gene. CDR3 in amino acids: CASRPTGVGNQPQHF. CDR3 DNA sequence: TGTGCCAGTAGACCTACAGGGGTCGGCAATCAGCCCCAGCATTTT.

This clone was detected once. The chain couples TRBV28 to TRBJ1-4; 8 nucleotides agree with TRBD1. The CDR3 is made up of 16 amino acids. V lost 3 bases, J lost 3 bases, and 6 bases stayed unmatched. The V gene's germline CDR1 is MDHEN and CDR2 SYDVKM. CDR3 loop: CASSFARDRSNEKLFF. In DNA form, the CDR3 reads TGTGCCAGCAGTTTCGCCCGGGACAGGTCTAATGAAAAACTGTTTTTT.

The chain combines TRBV2 with TRBJ2-7; D is unclear. From germline, CDR1 is SNHLY and CDR2 FYNNEI. The CDR3 sequence is 11 residues long. Deletions cut 4 bases from V and 4 bases from J, with 5 bases between. CDR3 amino acids: CASSGEYEQYF. The DNA for the CDR3 is TGTGCCAGCAGTGGAGAGTACGAGCAGTACTTC.

The chain combines TRBV20-1 with TRBJ1-1, with a tentative D call TRBD1 (5 bases). V was trimmed by 4 bases and J by 7 bases, leaving 10 bases between them. The CDR3 extends over 11 amino acids. The germline CDR1 and CDR2 sequences are DFQATT and SNEGSKA (reference sequence). The CDR3 loop is CSATWGGEAFF. CDR3 in DNA: TGCAGTGCTACCTGGGGGGGTGAAGCTTTCTTT.

The chain recombines TRBV7-9 with TRBJ1-2; D is unresolved. This CDR3 spans 13 amino acids. V lost 5 bases and J lost 6, with 13 bases in between. Germline V gene lookup returns CDR1 SEHNR and CDR2 FQNEAQ (reference sequence). This CDR3 is CASSRREIDGYTF. The CDR3 coding sequence is TGTGCCAGCAGCCGTCGGGAGATAGATGGCTACACCTTC. Supplemented by reference TRBV7-9 and TRBJ1-2, the full variable domain reads DTGVSQNPRHKITKRGQNVTFRCDPISEHNRLYWYRQTLGQGPEFLTYFQNEAQLEKSRLLSDRFSAERPKGSFSTLEIQRTEQGDSAMYLCASSRREIDGYTFGSGTRLTVV.

The chain couples TRBV6-1 to TRBJ1-3; 8 bases are shared with TRBD1. This CDR3 is built from 18 residues. The V segment lost 2 bases and the J segment 3 bases; nucleotides outside the gene matches: 12. From germline, CDR1 is MNHNS and CDR2 SASEGT. DNA of the CDR3: TGTGCCAGCAGTGAAACAAGGGCAGGGGGCTCTGTTGGAAACACCATATATTTT. This gives the protein CASSETRAGGSVGNTIYF.

The chain carries TRBV9 and TRBJ2-7, with D perhaps matching TRBD1 or TRBD2 (6 bases each). Germline V lookup: CDR1 SGDLS, CDR2 YYNGEE. The length of the CDR3 is 15 residues. V lost 0 bases to trimming and J lost 0 bases, with 10 bases between them. CDR3 sequence (DNA): TGTGCCAGCAGCGTAGGGGGGGCGATCTCCTACGAGCAGTACTTC. Translating gives CASSVGGAISYEQYF. Full variable domain (remainder filled in from reference TRBV9 and TRBJ2-7): DSGVTQTPKHLITATGQRVTLRCSPRSGDLSVYWYQQSLDQGLQFLIQYYNGEERAKGNILERFSAQQFPDLHSELNLSSLELGDSALYFCASSVGGAISYEQYFGPGTRLTVT.

V and J are TRBV5-5 and TRBJ1-6; D remains unclear. Germline assignment: CDR1 SGHKS and CDR2 YYEKEE (reference sequence). This CDR3 comprises 14 residues. The ends were cut back, 0 bases at V and 6 bases at J, with 7 bases in the middle. CDR3 amino acids: CASSLGAGNSPLHF. The CDR3 nucleotides read TGTGCCAGCAGCTTGGGGGCTGGTAATTCACCCCTCCACTTT. Complete variable domain (other parts from reference TRBV5-5 and TRBJ1-6): DAGVTQSPTHLIKTRGQQVTLRCSPISGHKSVSWYQQVLGQGPQFIFQYYEKEERGRGNFPDRFSARQFPNYSSELNVNALLLGDSALYLCASSLGAGNSPLHFGNGTRLTVT.

The rearrangement uses TRBV6-1 and TRBJ1-2, with 8 bases aligning to TRBD1. CDR3 size: 12 residues. Germline V gene sequence: CDR1 MNHNS, CDR2 SASEGT. V was pared by 4 bases and J by 8 bases, with 3 bases of the junction left unmatched. In DNA form, the CDR3 reads TGTGCCAGCAGTGGACAGGGGAGAGGCTACACCTTC. This translates into CASSGQGRGYTF.

This clone was seen a handful of times. The chain is built from TRBV6-5 and TRBJ2-5, with 8 positions matching TRBD2. This CDR3 comprises 16 residues. Germline trimming cut 2 bases from V and 4 bases from J; bases unmatched to any gene: 9. Germline CDR1 MNHEY, CDR2 SVGAGI. The CDR3 coding sequence is TGTGCCAGCAGTTACGCGAGCGGGAGCTCCCGAGAGACCCAGTACTTC. It encodes CASSYASGSSRETQYF.

This sequence joins TRBV7-2 and TRBJ1-1; the match to TRBD1 covers 8 bases. This CDR3 is built from 11 residues. CDR1 is SGHTA and CDR2 is FQGNSA in the germline V gene. The V segment lost 1 base and the J segment 12 bases; nucleotides outside the gene matches: 1. The CDR3 DNA is TGTGCCAGCAGCTTAGGGACAGGGACTTTCTTT. Translated, it gives CASSLGTGTFF.